Given below is one T cell receptor beta chain in context. The entry originates in a study of T cell responses to AZD1222 COVID-19 vaccine. The germline gives CDR1 KGHSH, CDR2 LQKENI. There are 14 residues in the CDR3. Trimming pared 0 bases from V and 3 bases from J, leaving 5 bases between. Generated by immunoSEQ multiplex PCR, the TCRdb table keeps only in-frame clones and is missing some. The sample contains approximately 150,000 clones, approximately 91% of which appear only once. The specimen was peripheral blood, collected 28 days after the second AZD1222 dose. The V and J genes are TRBV18 and TRBJ2-2; D gene unclear. The receptor was isolated from an adult who received the AZD1222 COVID-19 vaccine. The CDR3 reads CASSPPIYTGELFF. The CDR3 DNA reads TGTGCCAGCTCACCACCTATCTACACCGGGGAGCTGTTTTTT.